Listed below are T cell receptor beta chains from one sample, sequenced in a study of blood T cell repertoires in COVID-19. Sequencing used immunoSEQ multiplex PCR; TCRdb keeps in-frame clones, though not all of them. The table includes about 79,000 clones, 80% to 90% detected once. Specimen: peripheral blood. These receptors were obtained from a man in his 70s with active or convalescent COVID-19. Each CDR3 is given with its conserved first and last residue. D genes are given only for firm matches. Not all rows give a size; the values are once, few, many and, for expanded clones, a class.

D: TRBD2; size: -; J: TRBJ2-3; V: TRBV14; CDR3: CASSLAVGRVGRGDTDTQYF; DNA: TGTGCCAGCAGCCTAGCGGTCGGGAGGGTCGGTCGCGGAGACACAGATACGCAGTATTTT
D: -; size: -; J: TRBJ1-3; V: TRBV6-6; CDR3: CASNSVGNTIYF; DNA: TGTGCCAGCAATTCGGTTGGAAACACCATATATTTT
D: TRBD2; size: -; J: TRBJ2-3; V: TRBV11-3; CDR3: CASSLGRREATDTQYF; DNA: TGTGCCAGCAGCTTAGGTCGGCGGGAGGCCACAGATACGCAGTATTTT
D: TRBD1; size: -; J: TRBJ2-1; V: TRBV18; CDR3: CASSPPDRTGSYNEQFF; DNA: TGTGCCAGCTCACCACCGGATCGGACAGGGTCCTACAATGAGCAGTTCTTC
D: -; size: -; J: TRBJ1-2; V: TRBV3-1/TRBV3-2; CDR3: CASSQEWRAGYTF; DNA: TGTGCCAGCAGCCAAGAGTGGAGGGCTGGCTACACCTTC
D: TRBD2; size: -; J: TRBJ2-1; V: TRBV18; CDR3: CASSPALGGSGNEQFF; DNA: TGTGCCAGCTCACCAGCCCTCGGCGGGAGTGGCAATGAGCAGTTCTTC
D: -; size: -; J: TRBJ2-7; V: TRBV7-9; CDR3: CASSFPLLSYEQYF; DNA: TGTGCCAGCAGCTTTCCACTACTGTCCTACGAGCAGTACTTC
D: -; size: -; J: TRBJ1-1; V: TRBV6-2/TRBV6-3; CDR3: CASSYQYTEAFF; DNA: TGTGCCAGCAGTTACCAGTACACTGAAGCTTTCTTT
D: -; size: -; J: TRBJ1-1; V: TRBV10-2; CDR3: CASRGAWQGLPEAFF; DNA: TGCGCCAGCAGGGGGGCGTGGCAGGGCTTACCTGAAGCTTTCTTT
D: -; size: -; J: TRBJ2-2; V: TRBV6-2/TRBV6-3; CDR3: CASSYSGGYTGELFF; DNA: TGTGCCAGCAGTTACTCAGGGGGTTACACCGGGGAGCTGTTTTTT
D: TRBD2; size: few; J: TRBJ2-7; V: TRBV4-2; CDR3: CASSQERLAEFYEQYF; DNA: TGTGCCAGCAGCCAAGAAAGACTAGCGGAGTTCTACGAGCAGTACTTC
D: TRBD1; size: -; J: TRBJ1-3; V: TRBV7-2; CDR3: CASSLAGAGGIGNTIYF; DNA: TGTGCCAGCAGCTTAGCGGGGGCAGGGGGTATTGGAAACACCATATATTTT
D: -; size: -; J: TRBJ1-2; V: TRBV28; CDR3: CASSLATNYGYTF; DNA: TGTGCCAGCAGCCTTGCCACAAACTATGGCTACACCTTC
D: TRBD2; size: -; J: TRBJ2-7; V: TRBV3-1/TRBV3-2; CDR3: CASSPEREPYEQYF; DNA: TGTGCCAGCAGTCCTGAGCGGGAGCCCTACGAGCAGTACTTC
D: -; size: -; J: TRBJ2-1; V: TRBV5-4; CDR3: CASSLVGLNNEQFF; DNA: TGTGCCAGCAGCTTGGTAGGACTGAACAATGAGCAGTTCTTC
D: -; size: few; J: TRBJ1-1; V: TRBV28; CDR3: CASTPVGRAWAAFF; DNA: TGTGCCAGCACCCCGGTCGGCAGAGCTTGGGCAGCTTTCTTT
D: -; size: -; J: TRBJ1-1; V: TRBV30; CDR3: CAWSARTEAFF; DNA: TGTGCCTGGAGCGCACGGACTGAAGCTTTCTTT
D: TRBD1; size: -; J: TRBJ1-5; V: TRBV27; CDR3: CASSPDRGNQPQHF; DNA: TGTGCCAGCAGCCCGGACAGGGGCAATCAGCCCCAGCATTTT
D: -; size: -; J: TRBJ2-5; V: TRBV5-1; CDR3: CASSTGQLKETQYF; DNA: TGCGCCAGCAGCACGGGACAACTCAAAGAGACCCAGTACTTC
D: -; size: -; J: TRBJ1-2; V: TRBV28; CDR3: CASTSESPYGYTF; DNA: TGTGCCAGCACCTCGGAGAGCCCCTATGGCTACACCTTC
D: TRBD2; size: few; J: TRBJ2-7; V: TRBV10-3; CDR3: CAITSGSNYEQYF; DNA: TGTGCCATCACCAGCGGGAGCAACTACGAGCAGTACTTC
D: -; size: -; J: TRBJ2-2; V: TRBV24-1; CDR3: CATSPATVGGELFF; DNA: TGTGCCACCAGTCCCGCAACCGTCGGGGGGGAGCTGTTTTTT
D: TRBD1; size: -; J: TRBJ1-2; V: TRBV7-3; CDR3: CASSPDPGQGGLRNGYTF; DNA: TGTGCCAGCAGCCCAGACCCGGGACAGGGAGGTTTAAGGAACGGCTACACCTTC
D: -; size: -; J: TRBJ2-7; V: TRBV5-1; CDR3: CASSKDWYSYEQYF; DNA: TGCGCCAGTTCGAAGGACTGGTATTCCTACGAGCAGTACTTC
D: TRBD2; size: -; J: TRBJ2-5; V: TRBV19; CDR3: CASSMYFRGTSGRAGETQYF; DNA: TGTGCCAGTAGTATGTATTTCAGGGGTACGAGCGGGAGGGCCGGAGAGACCCAGTACTTC
D: TRBD2; size: -; J: TRBJ2-7; V: TRBV28; CDR3: CASNIIGGSYEQYF; DNA: TGTGCCAGCAACATTATCGGGGGGTCCTACGAGCAGTACTTC
D: -; size: few; J: TRBJ2-7; V: TRBV28; CDR3: CASSFRGSLVEQYF; DNA: TGTGCCAGCAGTTTTAGGGGCTCATTGGTCGAGCAGTACTTC
D: -; size: few; J: TRBJ2-5; V: TRBV6-1; CDR3: CASSEGVLDRGETQYF; DNA: TGTGCCAGCAGTGAAGGGGTCCTGGACAGAGGAGAGACCCAGTACTTC
D: TRBD1; size: -; J: TRBJ1-3; V: TRBV4-1; CDR3: CASSQEGQGLDTIYF; DNA: TGCGCCAGCAGCCAAGAGGGACAGGGATTGGACACCATATATTTT
D: TRBD1; size: -; J: TRBJ2-7; V: TRBV6-6; CDR3: CASNMTSGTGGPEQYF; DNA: TGTGCCAGCAACATGACATCCGGGACAGGGGGTCCCGAGCAGTACTTC
D: -; size: -; J: TRBJ2-1; V: TRBV7-2; CDR3: CASSPPPGAYNEQFF; DNA: TGTGCCAGCAGCCCCCCCCCGGGAGCCTACAATGAGCAGTTCTTC
D: -; size: once; J: TRBJ1-5; V: TRBV12-3/TRBV12-4; CDR3: CASSLGAGQPQHF; DNA: TGTGCCAGCAGTTTAGGTGCAGGTCAGCCCCAGCATTTT
D: TRBD2; size: -; J: TRBJ2-7; V: TRBV6-2/TRBV6-3; CDR3: CASSLAGVMGSSYEQYF; DNA: TGTGCCAGCAGTCTAGCGGGAGTTATGGGTAGCTCCTACGAGCAGTACTTC
D: -; size: few; J: TRBJ2-7; V: TRBV9; CDR3: CASSVEGQYGEQYF; DNA: TGTGCCAGCAGCGTAGAAGGACAGTATGGCGAGCAGTACTTC
D: TRBD1; size: -; J: TRBJ1-1; V: TRBV5-5; CDR3: CASSRYGQGERTEAFF; DNA: TGTGCCAGCAGCCGGTATGGACAGGGGGAGAGGACTGAAGCTTTCTTT
D: TRBD2; size: -; J: TRBJ2-3; V: TRBV5-1; CDR3: CASSLVSSGITDTQYF; DNA: TGCGCCAGCAGCTTGGTAAGTAGCGGGATCACAGATACGCAGTATTTT
D: -; size: -; J: TRBJ2-3; V: TRBV4-1; CDR3: CASSPLLATDTQYF; DNA: TGCGCCAGCAGCCCCTTACTAGCCACAGATACGCAGTATTTT
D: TRBD2; size: once; J: TRBJ2-7; V: TRBV15; CDR3: CATSRREAYEQYF; DNA: TGTGCCACCAGCAGGCGGGAGGCCTACGAGCAGTACTTC
D: -; size: -; J: TRBJ1-2; V: TRBV20-1; CDR3: CSLNGNYGYTF; DNA: TGCAGTTTGAACGGGAACTATGGCTACACCTTC
D: TRBD2; size: -; J: TRBJ2-1; V: TRBV18; CDR3: CASSAGLAGNEQFF; DNA: TGTGCCAGCTCCGCGGGACTAGCGGGAAATGAGCAGTTCTTC
D: -; size: -; J: TRBJ2-3; V: TRBV3-1/TRBV3-2; CDR3: CASRQRAARSTDTQYF; DNA: TGTGCCAGCAGGCAAAGAGCGGCCAGGAGCACAGATACGCAGTATTTT
D: TRBD1; size: few; J: TRBJ2-1; V: TRBV7-2; CDR3: CASSIDRGAYNEQFF; DNA: TGTGCCAGCAGCATCGACAGGGGGGCTTACAATGAGCAGTTCTTC
D: -; size: -; J: TRBJ2-7; V: TRBV27; CDR3: CASSLGAGLAAYEQYF; DNA: TGTGCCAGCAGTTTAGGGGCGGGGCTAGCCGCCTACGAGCAGTACTTC
D: TRBD1; size: -; J: TRBJ2-1; V: TRBV7-6; CDR3: CASSRTGSGANEQFF; DNA: TGTGCCAGCAGCCGGACAGGGTCAGGGGCCAATGAGCAGTTCTTC
D: TRBD1; size: -; J: TRBJ1-2; V: TRBV4-1; CDR3: CASSQTGAAYGYTF; DNA: TGCGCCAGCAGTCAGACAGGGGCGGCCTATGGCTACACCTTC
D: -; size: -; J: TRBJ2-7; V: TRBV7-2; CDR3: CASSLSGSAYYEQYF; DNA: TGTGCCAGCAGCTTAAGTGGGAGCGCGTACTACGAGCAGTACTTC
D: TRBD1; size: -; J: TRBJ1-1; V: TRBV4-1; CDR3: CASSRDRGLTEAFF; DNA: TGCGCCAGCAGCCGAGACAGGGGGCTAACTGAAGCTTTCTTT
D: -; size: -; J: TRBJ1-3; V: TRBV9; CDR3: CASSAARSGNTIYF; DNA: TGTGCCAGCAGCGCCGCTAGGTCTGGAAACACCATATATTTT
D: -; size: -; J: TRBJ2-7; V: TRBV2; CDR3: CASRGDLSSYEQYF; DNA: TGTGCCAGCAGGGGGGACTTAAGCTCCTACGAGCAGTACTTC
D: TRBD1; size: -; J: TRBJ2-5; V: TRBV25-1; CDR3: CASMSGGETQYF; DNA: TGTGCCAGCATGTCAGGGGGTGAGACCCAGTACTTC
D: TRBD1; size: -; J: TRBJ1-6; V: TRBV10-3; CDR3: CAISESGQGRNSPLHF; DNA: TGTGCCATCAGTGAGTCAGGACAGGGTCGTAATTCACCCCTCCACTTT
D: -; size: -; J: TRBJ2-6; V: TRBV4-2; CDR3: CASSQVDTGGANVLTF; DNA: TGTGCCAGCAGCCAAGTCGATACAGGCGGGGCCAACGTCCTGACTTTC
D: TRBD2; size: -; J: TRBJ2-5; V: TRBV9; CDR3: CASSFAGGGLETQYF; DNA: TGTGCCAGCAGCTTCGCGGGGGGTGGTTTAGAGACCCAGTACTTC
D: -; size: -; J: TRBJ1-5; V: TRBV30; CDR3: CAWSGTVKQPQHF; DNA: TGTGCCTGGAGTGGGACAGTAAAGCAGCCCCAGCATTTT
D: -; size: few; J: TRBJ2-1; V: TRBV24-1; CDR3: CATSLGGAGNEQFF; DNA: TGTGCCACTAGTTTAGGGGGGGCTGGCAATGAGCAGTTCTTC
D: TRBD2; size: -; J: TRBJ2-1; V: TRBV5-1; CDR3: CASSLESGGGRRNEQFF; DNA: TGCGCCAGCAGCTTGGAGAGTGGTGGCGGGAGGCGCAATGAGCAGTTCTTC
D: -; size: once; J: TRBJ2-2; V: TRBV2; CDR3: CASSQTPGAGTGELFF; DNA: TGTGCCAGCAGCCAAACCCCAGGGGCGGGCACCGGGGAGCTGTTTTTT